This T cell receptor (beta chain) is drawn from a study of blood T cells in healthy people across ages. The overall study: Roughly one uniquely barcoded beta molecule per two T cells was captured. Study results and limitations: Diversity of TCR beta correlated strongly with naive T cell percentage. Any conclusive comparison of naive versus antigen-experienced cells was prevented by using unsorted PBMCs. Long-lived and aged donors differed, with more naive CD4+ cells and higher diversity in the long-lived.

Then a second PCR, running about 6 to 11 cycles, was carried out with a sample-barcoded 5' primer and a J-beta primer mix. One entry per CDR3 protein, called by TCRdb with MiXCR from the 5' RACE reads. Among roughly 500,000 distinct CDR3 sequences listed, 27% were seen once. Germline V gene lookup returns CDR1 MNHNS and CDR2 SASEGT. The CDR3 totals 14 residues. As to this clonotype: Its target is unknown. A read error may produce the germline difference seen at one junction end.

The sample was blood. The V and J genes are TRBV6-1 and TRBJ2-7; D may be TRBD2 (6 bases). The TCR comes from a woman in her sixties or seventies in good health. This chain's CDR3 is CASSGSGELYEQHF. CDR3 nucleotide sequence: TGTGCCAGCAGTGGCTCGGGGGAATTGTACGAGCAGCACTTC.